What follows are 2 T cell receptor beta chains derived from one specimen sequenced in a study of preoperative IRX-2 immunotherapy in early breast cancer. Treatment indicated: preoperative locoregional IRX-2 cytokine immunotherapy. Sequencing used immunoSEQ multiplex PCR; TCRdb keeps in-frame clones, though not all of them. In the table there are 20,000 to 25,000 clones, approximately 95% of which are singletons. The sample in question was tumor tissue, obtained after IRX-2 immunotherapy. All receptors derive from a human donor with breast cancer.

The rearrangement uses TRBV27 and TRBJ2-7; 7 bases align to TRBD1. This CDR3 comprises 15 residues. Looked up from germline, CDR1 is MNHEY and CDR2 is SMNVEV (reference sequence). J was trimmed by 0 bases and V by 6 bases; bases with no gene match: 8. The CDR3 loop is CASSQLGQVSYEQYF. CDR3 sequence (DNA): TGTGCCAGCAGCCAATTAGGACAGGTCTCCTACGAGCAGTACTTC.

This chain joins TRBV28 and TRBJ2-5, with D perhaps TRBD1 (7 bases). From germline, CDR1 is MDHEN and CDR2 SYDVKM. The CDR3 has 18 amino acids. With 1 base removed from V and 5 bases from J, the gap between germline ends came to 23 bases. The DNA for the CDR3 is TGTGCCAGCAGTTTATCGGGGGCAGGGGGTTACAATCAGGAGACCCAGTACTTC. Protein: CASSLSGAGGYNQETQYF.